The T cell receptor beta chain under discussion was sequenced for a study of T cell responses to AZD1222 COVID-19 vaccine. Trimming shortened V by 6 bases and J by 4 bases, and 12 bases separated the two germline ends. Germline CDR1 reads MDHEN; CDR2 reads SYDVKM. CDR3 length: 14 amino acids. Clones were sequenced by immunoSEQ multiplex PCR, and TCRdb holds only the in-frame ones, with some missing. The sample consists of about 130,000 clones, over 75% of them appearing once. The V gene is TRBV28, the J gene TRBJ1-4; a possible D gene is TRBD1 (5 bases). The clonotype originates from an adult in good health. Specimen: peripheral blood, collected on day 0 of AZD1222 vaccination. CDR3 coding DNA: TGTGCCAGCAGGTGGGGGGAAGGTAATGAAAAACTGTTTTTT. Translation gives CASRWGEGNEKLFF.